Listed below are T cell receptor beta chains from one sample, sequenced in a study of identical twins. TCRdb re-called the 5' RACE reads through MiXCR, storing one row per CDR3 protein. Among around 690,000 distinct CDR3 sequences listed, over 20% were seen once. These sequences were also reported in another study, on T cells expressing NK-cell markers.

The sample taken for sequencing was PBMCs. These receptors were taken from a woman aged 18-35 years in good health. The conserved cysteine and the conserved F or W are not part of the CDR3 here. The order of the fields is J gene, clone size, V gene, CDR3 protein. Clone size is stated in some rows and not others, as once, few, many or a class when expanded.

TRBJ2-3	few	TRBV20-1	SARVSGSADTQY
TRBJ1-5	few	TRBV12-3/TRBV12-4	ASRVGGYSNQPQH
TRBJ2-1	many	TRBV9	ASSVGYEQF
TRBJ1-6	many	TRBV20-1	SARGGHGSPLH
TRBJ2-7	many	TRBV20-1	SAGGGPYEQY
TRBJ1-2	.	TRBV5-1	ASSQGGMTNYGYT
TRBJ2-7	.	TRBV10-3	AISVTGGPYEQY
TRBJ1-1	.	TRBV6-5	ASSYGSDDSTEAF
TRBJ1-2	.	TRBV12-3/TRBV12-4	ATAFETYGYT
TRBJ1-1	.	TRBV5-1	ASSLLDTSEAF
TRBJ2-1	.	TRBV6-5	ASSYRDISEQF
TRBJ2-2	few	TRBV5-5	ASSLNSANTGELF
TRBJ1-5	few	TRBV3-1	ASSQDRYREPQH
TRBJ2-3	.	TRBV29-1	SGRQGGTDTQY
TRBJ2-5	few	TRBV20-1	SAPRIRSETQY
TRBJ1-4	many	TRBV6-5	ASRLTARLRGEKLF
TRBJ2-2	few	TRBV11-2	ASSISQGPNTGELF
TRBJ2-7	many	TRBV7-2	ASSSIQGYEQY
TRBJ2-2	few	TRBV29-1	SVEVQKATGELF
TRBJ2-7	once	TRBV20-1	SASRPTGTHEQY
TRBJ2-5	.	TRBV10-3	AISEGGQGGGQETQY
TRBJ2-5	.	TRBV13	ASSLGYDGQETQY
TRBJ2-1	.	TRBV9	ASSPGAGEYNEQF
TRBJ2-1	.	TRBV20-1	SARQWKGAQNEQF
TRBJ2-2	.	TRBV11-2	ASSLVAVGELF
TRBJ2-3	.	TRBV9	ASSVETSDTQY
TRBJ2-2	.	TRBV5-1	ASSRDSYTGELF
TRBJ1-1	.	TRBV9	ASSVAVGNTEAF
TRBJ2-1	.	TRBV9	ASSEQDSYRNEQF
TRBJ1-1	once	TRBV6-2/TRBV6-3	ASSANAAEAF
TRBJ2-7	.	TRBV20-1	SAAQLGLVGEQY
TRBJ2-5	.	TRBV20-1	SAAGTSGSQETQY
TRBJ2-2	few	TRBV5-6	ASSLGTRYTGELF
TRBJ1-1	.	TRBV20-1	SARDRTSGQLAF
TRBJ2-5	many	TRBV5-1	ASTGGTGGYQETQY
TRBJ2-7	few	TRBV10-3	AISVGTSVYEQY
TRBJ2-3	.	TRBV6-2/TRBV6-3	ASSWTGASTDTQY
TRBJ2-1	few	TRBV6-5	ASSYSGPHNEQF
TRBJ2-1	.	TRBV27	ASSPEPGSLNEQF
TRBJ2-2	.	TRBV2	AGGLAGDTGELF
TRBJ2-1	few	TRBV20-1	SAPLRGLGGEQF